Sequencing of this T cell receptor (beta chain) was carried out in a study of cytomegalovirus exposure and HLA in healthy donors. Study in general: Within an early data release were around 80 million unique TCRs drawn from HLA-typed donors. Broader study findings: Other equally common chains were less clonally expanded than HLA-associated TCR beta chains, a later analysis showed.

Trimming cost V 8 bases and J 9 bases, with 11 bases left between them. CDR1 and CDR2 (germline): SNHLY, FYNNEI. There are 12 residues in the CDR3. The PCR used 60 Vbeta and 13 Jbeta primers. Profiling relied on immunoSEQ multiplex PCR, and the TCRdb table lists in-frame clones only, not all of them. The sample comprises 50,000 to 60,000 clones, around 78% of which are singletons, and about 1.5% rests with the top ten. On this clone: Its antigen remains unidentified.

Sequenced material: PBMCs. The TCR comes from a female donor in good health and CMV-seronegative. The gene calls are TRBV2 and TRBJ1-6; TRBD1 might be the D (5 bases). In DNA form, the CDR3 reads TGTGCCAGCCGCAGGGTGCGTTCACCCCTCCACTTT. This translates into CASRRVRSPLHF. The whole variable domain, filled in from reference TRBV2 and TRBJ1-6, reads EPEVTQTPSHQVTQMGQEVILRCVPISNHLYFYWYRQILGQKVEFLVSFYNNEISEKSEIFDDQFSVERPDGSNFTLKIRSTKLEDSAMYFCASRRVRSPLHFGNGTRLTVT.